One and the same sample provided the 7 T cell receptor beta chains below, sequenced in a study of blood T cell repertoires in COVID-19. Measured with immunoSEQ multiplex PCR; TCRdb has only the in-frame clones, and not every one. The sample contains approximately 450,000 clones, roughly nine tenths of which appear only once. The sample was PBMCs or T cells enriched from blood (not recorded which). Receptors originate from a woman aged 18-30 years with acute COVID-19.

The V call is TRBV12-3 or TRBV12-4, the J call TRBJ2-1, with 7 bases lining up with TRBD2. CDR3 length: 13 amino acids. Trimming removed 0 bases from V and 16 bases from J; junction bases left unmatched: 9. Written as DNA, the CDR3 is TGTGCCAGCAGTTTAGCCACCCGGAGCGGGATTTTCTTC. It is translated as CASSLATRSGIFF.

The J gene is TRBJ1-2, the V gene TRBV7-9; 8 positions agree with TRBD1. The germline V gene has CDR1 SEHNR and CDR2 FQNEAQ (reference sequence). V shed 1 base and J 4 bases; nucleotides not matched to a gene: 2. The CDR3 length is 14 residues. CDR3 residues: CASSLVGQGYGYTF. CDR3 DNA: TGTGCCAGCAGCTTAGTCGGACAGGGCTATGGCTACACCTTC. The whole variable domain, filled in from reference TRBV7-9 and TRBJ1-2, reads DTGVSQNPRHKITKRGQNVTFRCDPISEHNRLYWYRQTLGQGPEFLTYFQNEAQLEKSRLLSDRFSAERPKGSFSTLEIQRTEQGDSAMYLCASSLVGQGYGYTFGSGTRLTVV.

The chain couples TRBV7-9 to TRBJ1-2, with D possibly matching TRBD1 (6 bases). V lost 6 bases and J 5 bases, leaving 16 bases between the germline ends. From germline, CDR1 is SEHNR and CDR2 FQNEAQ (reference sequence). The CDR3 spans 14 residues. This CDR3 reads CASSPAGRGYGYTF. In DNA, the CDR3 is TGTGCCAGCAGTCCGGCAGGGAGGGGGTATGGCTACACCTTC.

This clone was seen only once. This chain uses TRBV3-1 (or the pseudogene TRBV3-2) with TRBJ2-1, with D uncertain. Germline CDR1 and CDR2: LGHDT and YNNKEL (reference sequence). This CDR3 is built from 16 residues. The germline V and J ends were trimmed by 0 bases and 2 bases, with 11 bases remaining between them. Here the CDR3 DNA reads TGTGCCAGCAGCCAAGAAGAAACACCCCCCTACAATGAGCAGTTCTTC. Residues: CASSQEETPPYNEQFF.

The gene calls are TRBV7-9 and TRBJ1-5, with TRBD1 matching 9 bases. The V gene end was trimmed by 5 bases and the J gene end by 4 bases; junction bases not matched to a gene: 6. CDR1 SEHNR and CDR2 FQNEAQ come from the germline V gene (reference sequence). The CDR3 loop spans 15 amino acids. CDR3 sequence (DNA): TGTGCCAGCAGCCCTGGGGACAGGGAAAATCAGCCCCAGCATTTT. It codes for CASSPGDRENQPQHF.

This clone is medium-sized by share. The chain employs TRBV27 and TRBJ1-1, with D maybe TRBD1 (5 bases). Trimming removed 6 bases from V and 6 bases from J, with 11 bases in between. Looked up from germline, CDR1 is MNHEY and CDR2 is SMNVEV (reference sequence). CDR3 size: 12 residues. CDR3 sequence: CASRRGEAEAFF. DNA for the CDR3: TGTGCCAGCAGGCGAGGGGAGGCTGAAGCTTTCTTT.

The chain links TRBV7-9 to TRBJ1-4; 7 bases agree with TRBD1. Looked up from germline, CDR1 is SEHNR and CDR2 is FQNEAQ (reference sequence). With V trimmed by 5 bases and J by 13 bases, 7 bases remained unmatched. The CDR3 is 12 amino acids. For the CDR3, the DNA is TGTGCCAGCAGCGGGACAGACAGGGTACTGTTTTTT. Its protein is CASSGTDRVLFF.